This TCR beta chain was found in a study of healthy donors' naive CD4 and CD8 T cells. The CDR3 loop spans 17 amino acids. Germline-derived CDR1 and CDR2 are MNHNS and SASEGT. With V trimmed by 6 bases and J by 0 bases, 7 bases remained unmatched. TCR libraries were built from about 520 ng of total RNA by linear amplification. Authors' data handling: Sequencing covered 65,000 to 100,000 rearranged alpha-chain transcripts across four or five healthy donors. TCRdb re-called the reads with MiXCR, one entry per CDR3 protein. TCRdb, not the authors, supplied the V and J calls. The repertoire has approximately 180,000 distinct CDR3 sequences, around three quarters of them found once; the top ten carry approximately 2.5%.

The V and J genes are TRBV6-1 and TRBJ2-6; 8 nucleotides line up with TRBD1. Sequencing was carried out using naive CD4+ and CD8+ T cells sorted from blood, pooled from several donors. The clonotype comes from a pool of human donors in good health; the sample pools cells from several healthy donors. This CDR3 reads CASSDGTGDSGANVLTF. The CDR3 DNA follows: TGTGCCAGCAGCGATGGGACAGGTGACTCTGGGGCCAACGTCCTGACTTTC.